The T cell receptor (beta chain) under discussion was sequenced for a study of shared clonotypes between healthy human individuals (dated by TCRdb to 2018 to 2021). With regard to the full study: A couple of women and three men aged 18 to 49 years were included in the cohort. To estimate repertoire size and how much clonotypes are shared between individuals, the study performed deep sequencing of blood TCR repertoires from five healthy adults. Libraries were prepared and TCR repertoires were sequenced by different laboratories using diverse techniques, in order to increase sequencing depth and limit assay-specific biases. Leukapheresis yielded between about 0.9 and 9.5 billion PBMCs per donor. Per donor, three plates each were used for CD4 naive and CD4 memory, two for CD8 naive, and one for CD8 memory. Summary of the overall study and its limitations: When several donors were compared, the shared fraction of clonotypes was around 5% for naive CD4, about 4% for naive CD8, about 2.5% for memory CD4, and less than 0.5% for memory CD8. Larger estimated clonotype richness was generally found for naive subsets than for memory subsets. Compared with non-shared clonotypes, the clonotypes found in all four sorted-subset donors had higher generation probabilities. Pairwise subsampling indicated that sequencing depth was expected to affect the degree of clonotype sharing among donors. Rarefaction of sorted-subset datasets indicated incomplete sequencing despite the large sequencing depth. Because the study included only a small number of donors, the genetic and exposure-history diversity represented was limited. Sampling was limited to blood, and TCR repertoires in tissue likely differ from TCR repertoires in blood.

Using the deep immunoSEQ assay, multiplex PCR amplified TCR CDR3 regions from genomic DNA. Genomic DNA extracted from each cell subset was distributed evenly over all wells of several immunoSEQ 96-well plates, and each plate served as one replicate. For sorted subsets, roughly 0.2 ug genomic DNA, equal to some 30,000 T cell genomes, was loaded into each replicate PCR. The purified libraries were quantified using a Qubit 3.0 fluorometer, sized with a Bioanalyzer 2100, and then quantified again using the KAPA Library Quantification kit. Every immunoSEQ 96-well plate was sequenced on a dedicated single-read 150-cycle Illumina NextSeq 550 flow cell. The study's own analysis went as follows. Because the immunoSEQ output held only junctional sequences and lacked quality scores, the filtering could not match the filtering applied to full-length reads. Sequences were annotated with PyIR, a Python wrapper for IgBLAST v1.9, and V/J genes and CDR3 were assigned using IMGT germline references. Any read was removed if the V/J assignment was weak (E-value above 1e-6), the CDR3 was missing, or the read contained stop codons, out-of-frame junctions, or ambiguous translated residues. V3J clonotypes were defined as sequences sharing the same inferred V gene, J gene, and CDR3 amino acid sequence. The percentage overlap between two repertoires was calculated by dividing the number of shared unique clonotypes by the size of the smaller repertoire. Repertoire richness was assessed with RTK rarefaction, the Chao1 estimator, and Recon v2.1 estimates of unobserved clonotypes. OLGA was used to compute generation probabilities for all TCRbeta clonotypes that the gDNA method yielded from a handful of donors. Not all clones reach the TCRdb copy of this immuneACCESS table, which keeps in-frame sequences only. Checked studies attribute under half of the gap to unresolved V genes and leave the rest unexplained. V, J and clone size are those of that table, while D and trimming were read from the DNA. Here the sample has 1.6 million or so clones; 97% to 99% occur a single time. Clones ranked in the top ten supply roughly 0.35% of the sample.

As concerns this clone: Its antigen is currently not known. It has no much larger one-base neighbor in the sample; base qualities were not kept.

The donors were healthy, HIV-negative adults with no recently reported acute infections or vaccinations. Every donor was a Caucasian adult living in Nashville, Tennessee, USA. CD4+ T cells were enriched through magnetic negative selection, after which naive cells were positively selected on CD45RA and the remaining negative fraction served as the memory subset. Blood was obtained by leukapheresis, after which PBMCs were separated by Ficoll-Histopaque density gradient centrifugation and cryopreserved in liquid nitrogen vapor phase. Purity and quantity of every magnetically sorted T cell population were checked by analytical flow cytometry. Genomic DNA was isolated from each sorted fraction and quantified by UV absorbance on a Nanodrop 2000c. Trimming costs V 1 base and J 8 bases, and their ends lie 11 bases apart. Based on the germline V gene (reference sequence), the CDR1 and CDR2 sequences are SEHNR and FQNEAQ. There are 14 amino acids in the CDR3, from cysteine to phenylalanine inclusive. Solely the CDR3 DNA is kept, with 42 bases framed from the first base.

The rearrangement joined TRBV7-9 to TRBJ1-4; the D gene is not confidently resolved. Sequenced sample: naive CD4+ T cells sorted from blood. According to the study, the label for this sample's cell subset or site signals: CD45RA+ positively selected. The receptor was derived from a man between 25 and 39 years old in good health. CDR3 reads: CASSLGTPGEKLFF. The base sequence is TGTGCCAGCAGCTTAGGGACGCCTGGCGAAAAACTGTTTTTT.